The T cell receptor (beta chain) under discussion was sequenced for a study of tumor-infiltrating lymphocytes in primary liver carcinoma. Across the study: Between about 4 and 10 cm across, the tumors were all of stage T1-T3 N0M0.

V lost 6 bases, J lost 7 bases, and 7 bases stayed unmatched. Per the germline V gene, CDR1 is SGHAT and CDR2 is FQNNGV. The length of the CDR3 is 14 residues. Blood RNA originated from unsorted whole blood, with germline DNA additionally extracted. The authors collected roughly 4.1 milliliters of peripheral blood before surgery. Using a constant-region primer together with ProtoScript II reverse transcriptase, TCR beta cDNA was made from about 500 ng of total RNA. Three rounds of nested multiplex PCR with slightly modified ARM-PCR produced TCR beta libraries. The two initial PCR rounds, ten to eleven cycles each, used TRBV1-TRBV30 forward and C-beta reverse primers. TCRdb processed the multiplex PCR reads anew with MiXCR; each CDR3 protein has one entry. This table holds 300,000 to 400,000 distinct CDR3 sequences, less than 75% found once.

This chain links TRBV11-2 with TRBJ2-2; 8 positions agree with TRBD1. This clonotype was obtained from a man aged 35 to 55 with primary liver carcinoma and hepatitis B virus infection. What was sequenced was peripheral blood. CDR3 residues: CASSSQGADGELFF. The CDR3 region has the DNA TGTGCCAGCAGTTCGCAGGGGGCTGACGGGGAGCTGTTTTTT.